One and the same sample provided the 7 T cell receptor beta chains below, sequenced in a study of T cells in tuberculosis. Sequencing used immunoSEQ multiplex PCR; TCRdb keeps in-frame clones, though not all of them. The sample contains approximately 35,000 clones, 95% to 97% of which appear only once. Sequencing input: PBMCs. These receptors originate from a donor aged 5-35 years with latent tuberculosis or without tuberculosis infection.

The rearrangement uses TRBV12-5 and TRBJ2-7; 7 nucleotides agree with TRBD1. The germline CDR1 and CDR2 sequences are LGHNT and FRNRAP. The CDR3 extends over 16 amino acids. The V segment lost 0 bases and the J segment 2 bases; nucleotides outside the gene matches: 7. The DNA for the CDR3 is TGTGCTAGTGGTTTGGTACAGGGGCAGGAGACCTACGAGCAGTACTTC. Translating gives CASGLVQGQETYEQYF.

The chain links TRBV19 to TRBJ2-3, with D hard to call. The V gene lost 7 bases and the J gene lost 6 bases, with 14 bases spanning the gap. The CDR3 length is 13 residues. Germline assignment: CDR1 LNHDA and CDR2 SQIVND (reference sequence). In nucleotides, the CDR3 is TGTGCCAGTACTCCCGCCTTCGGGGATACGCAGTATTTT. Translation gives CASTPAFGDTQYF.

The chain is built from TRBV30 and TRBJ1-2, with 9 nucleotides matching TRBD1. V shed 1 base and J 5 bases; nucleotides not matched to a gene: 5. Germline V CDR1 and CDR2: GTSNPN, SVGIG (reference sequence). The CDR3 runs to 14 residues. DNA of the CDR3: TGTGCCTGGAGTGGACAGGGGGGGAGTTATGGCTACACCTTC. This encodes CAWSGQGGSYGYTF. Variable domain in full (rest from reference TRBV30 and TRBJ1-2): SQTIHQWPATLVQPVGSPLSLECTVEGTSNPNLYWYRQAAGRGLQLLFYSVGIGQISSEVPQNLSASRPQDRQFILSSKKLLLSDSGFYLCAWSGQGGSYGYTFGSGTRLTVV.

The chain joins TRBV29-1 to TRBJ2-5; D uncertain. The CDR3 totals 11 residues. Germline assignment: CDR1 SQVTM and CDR2 ANQGSEA. V shed 7 bases and J shed 7 bases, with 13 bases lying between them. The CDR3 loop is CSAERQVTQYF. DNA of the CDR3: TGCAGCGCCGAACGGCAGGTGACCCAGTACTTC.

The chain carries TRBV18 and TRBJ2-7; TRBD2 matches 8 bases. The CDR3 extends over 16 amino acids. Germline assignment: CDR1 KGHSH and CDR2 LQKENI. The V gene end was trimmed by 3 bases and the J gene end by 0 bases; junction bases not matched to a gene: 7. CDR3 protein: CASSPAGGLSSYEQYF. CDR3 nucleotides: TGTGCCAGCTCACCTGCGGGGGGCCTCAGCTCCTACGAGCAGTACTTC.

CDR3 coding DNA: TGTGCCAGCAGGGGGACTAGCGGGGGGTCAAAGACCCAGTACTTC. It encodes CASRGTSGGSKTQYF. The chain uses TRBV2 and TRBJ2-5; TRBD2 matches at 15 bases. The V gene end was trimmed by 6 bases and the J gene end by 6 bases; junction bases not matched to a gene: 5. The CDR3 runs 15 residues. In germline, CDR1 is SNHLY, CDR2 FYNNEI.

The chain employs TRBV5-1 and TRBJ2-7; maybe TRBD1 (5 bases). V was shortened by 7 bases and J by 3 bases, with 20 bases between the two germline ends. Germline loops: CDR1 SGHRS, CDR2 YFSETQ. The length of the CDR3 is 15 residues. Here the CDR3 reads CASQINGQGGYEQYF. In nucleotides, the CDR3 is TGCGCCAGCCAGATTAACGGCCAGGGTGGCTACGAGCAGTACTTC.